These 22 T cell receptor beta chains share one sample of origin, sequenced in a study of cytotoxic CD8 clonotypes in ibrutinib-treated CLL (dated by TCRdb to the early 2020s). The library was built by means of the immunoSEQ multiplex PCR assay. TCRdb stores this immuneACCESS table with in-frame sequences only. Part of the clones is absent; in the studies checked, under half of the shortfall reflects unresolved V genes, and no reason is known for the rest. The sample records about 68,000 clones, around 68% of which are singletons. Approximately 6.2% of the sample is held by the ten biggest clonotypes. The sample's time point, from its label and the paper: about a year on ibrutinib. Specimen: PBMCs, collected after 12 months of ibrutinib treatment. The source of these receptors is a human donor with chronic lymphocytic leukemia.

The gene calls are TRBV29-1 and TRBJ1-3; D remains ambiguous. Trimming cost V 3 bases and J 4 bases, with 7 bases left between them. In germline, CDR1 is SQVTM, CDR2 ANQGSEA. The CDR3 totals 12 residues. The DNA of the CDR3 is TGCAGCGTTGAGGGTAACGGAAACACCATATATTTT. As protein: CSVEGNGNTIYF. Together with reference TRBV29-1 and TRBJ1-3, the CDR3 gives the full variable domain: SAVISQKPSRDICQRGTSLTIQCQVDSQVTMMFWYRQQPGQSLTLIATANQGSEATYESGFVIDKFPISRPNLTFSTLTVSNMSPEDSSIYLCSVEGNGNTIYFGEGSWLTVV.

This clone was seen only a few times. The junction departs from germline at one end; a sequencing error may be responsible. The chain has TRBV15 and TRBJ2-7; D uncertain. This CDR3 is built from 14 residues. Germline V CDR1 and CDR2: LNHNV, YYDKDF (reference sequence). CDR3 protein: CATSRNSLQYGQYF. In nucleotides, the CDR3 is TGTGCCACCAGCAGGAACTCCCTCCAATACGGGCAGTACTTC.

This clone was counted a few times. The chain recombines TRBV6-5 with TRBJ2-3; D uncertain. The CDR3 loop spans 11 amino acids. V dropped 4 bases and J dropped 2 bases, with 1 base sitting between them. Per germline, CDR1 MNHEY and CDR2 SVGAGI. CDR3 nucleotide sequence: TGTGCCAGCAGTTCCACAGATACGCAGTATTTT. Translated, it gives CASSSTDTQYF.

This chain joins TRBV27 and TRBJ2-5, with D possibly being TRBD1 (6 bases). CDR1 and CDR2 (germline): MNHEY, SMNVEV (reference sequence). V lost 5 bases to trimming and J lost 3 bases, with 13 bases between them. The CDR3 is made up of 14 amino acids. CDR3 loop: CASSGLQGEETQYF. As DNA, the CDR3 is TGTGCCAGCAGTGGTTTACAGGGCGAAGAGACCCAGTACTTC.

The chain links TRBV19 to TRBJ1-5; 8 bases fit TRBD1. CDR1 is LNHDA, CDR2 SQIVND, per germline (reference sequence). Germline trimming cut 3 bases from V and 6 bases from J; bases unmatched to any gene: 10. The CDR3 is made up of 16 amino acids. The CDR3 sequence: CASSISPGQGRQPQHF. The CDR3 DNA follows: TGTGCCAGTAGTATTAGCCCCGGACAGGGACGTCAGCCCCAGCATTTT.

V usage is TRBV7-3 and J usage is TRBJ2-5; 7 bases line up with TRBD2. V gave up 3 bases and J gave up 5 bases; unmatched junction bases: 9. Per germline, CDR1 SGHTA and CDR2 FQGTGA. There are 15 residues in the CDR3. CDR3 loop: CASSFTAQRGETQYF. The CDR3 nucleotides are TGTGCCAGCAGCTTCACGGCCCAGCGGGGCGAGACCCAGTACTTC.

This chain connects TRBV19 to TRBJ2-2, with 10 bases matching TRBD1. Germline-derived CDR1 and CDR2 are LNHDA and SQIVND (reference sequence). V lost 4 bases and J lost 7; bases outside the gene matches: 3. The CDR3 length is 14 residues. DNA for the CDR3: TGTGCCAGTAGTAGACAGGGGGCGGGCGGGGAGCTGTTTTTT. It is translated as CASSRQGAGGELFF.

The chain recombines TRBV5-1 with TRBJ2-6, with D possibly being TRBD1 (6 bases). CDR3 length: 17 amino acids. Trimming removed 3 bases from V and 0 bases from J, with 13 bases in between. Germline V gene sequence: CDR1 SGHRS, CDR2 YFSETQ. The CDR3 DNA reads TGCGCCAGCAGCTCAACGGGACAATTCTCTGGGGCCAACGTCCTGACTTTC. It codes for CASSSTGQFSGANVLTF.

The CDR3 DNA reads TGTGCCAGCAGTTTCACGCCGAACACTGAAGCTTTCTTT. Amino acids: CASSFTPNTEAFF. V usage is TRBV6-5 and J usage is TRBJ1-1; D unresolved. Per the germline V gene, CDR1 is MNHEY and CDR2 is SVGAGI. This CDR3 contains 13 residues. V was shortened by 4 bases and J by 1 base, with 7 bases between the two germline ends.

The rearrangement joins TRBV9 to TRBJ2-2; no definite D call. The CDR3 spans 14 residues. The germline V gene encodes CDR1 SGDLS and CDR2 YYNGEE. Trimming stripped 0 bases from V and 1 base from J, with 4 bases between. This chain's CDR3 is CASSVVQNTGELFF. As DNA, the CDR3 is TGTGCCAGCAGCGTAGTTCAGAACACCGGGGAGCTGTTTTTT.

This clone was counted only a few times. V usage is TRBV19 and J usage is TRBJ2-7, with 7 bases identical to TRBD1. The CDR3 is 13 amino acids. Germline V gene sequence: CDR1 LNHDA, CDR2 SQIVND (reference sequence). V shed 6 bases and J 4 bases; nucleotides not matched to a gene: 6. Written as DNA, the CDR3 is TGTGCCAGTAGGGACAGGCGACTGTACGAGCAGTACTTC. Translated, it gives CASRDRRLYEQYF.

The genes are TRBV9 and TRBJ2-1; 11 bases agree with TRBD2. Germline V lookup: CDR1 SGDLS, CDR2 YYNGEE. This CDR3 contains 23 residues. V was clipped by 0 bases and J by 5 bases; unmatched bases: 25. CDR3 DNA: TGTGCCAGCAGCGTAGCTACGGGATTTGGGGCGTGGACGGGACTAGCGGAGGACAATGAGCAGTTCTTC. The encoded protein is CASSVATGFGAWTGLAEDNEQFF.

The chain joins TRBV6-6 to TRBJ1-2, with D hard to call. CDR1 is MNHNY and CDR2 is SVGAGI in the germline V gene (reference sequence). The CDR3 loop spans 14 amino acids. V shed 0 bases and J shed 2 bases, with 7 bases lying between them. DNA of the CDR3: TGTGCCAGCAGTTACTCGCAACAGAACTATGGCTACACCTTC. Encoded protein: CASSYSQQNYGYTF.

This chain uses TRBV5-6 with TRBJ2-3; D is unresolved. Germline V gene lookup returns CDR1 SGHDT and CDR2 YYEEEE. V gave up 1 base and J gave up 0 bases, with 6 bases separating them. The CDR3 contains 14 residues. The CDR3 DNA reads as TGTGCCAGCAGCTTGTTCGCTAGCACAGATACGCAGTATTTT. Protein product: CASSLFASTDTQYF.

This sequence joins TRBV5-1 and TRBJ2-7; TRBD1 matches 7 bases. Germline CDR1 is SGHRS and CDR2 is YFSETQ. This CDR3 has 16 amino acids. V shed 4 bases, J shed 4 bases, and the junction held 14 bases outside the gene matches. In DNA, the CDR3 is TGCGCCAGCAGCCCGGGGTGGGGACAGAACACTTACGAGCAGTACTTC. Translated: CASSPGWGQNTYEQYF.

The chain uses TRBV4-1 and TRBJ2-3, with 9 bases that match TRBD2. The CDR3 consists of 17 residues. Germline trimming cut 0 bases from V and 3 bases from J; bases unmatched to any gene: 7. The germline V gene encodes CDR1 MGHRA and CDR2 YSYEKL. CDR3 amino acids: CASSQEVFSGRTDTQYF. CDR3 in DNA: TGCGCCAGCAGCCAAGAGGTTTTTAGCGGGAGAACAGATACGCAGTATTTT.

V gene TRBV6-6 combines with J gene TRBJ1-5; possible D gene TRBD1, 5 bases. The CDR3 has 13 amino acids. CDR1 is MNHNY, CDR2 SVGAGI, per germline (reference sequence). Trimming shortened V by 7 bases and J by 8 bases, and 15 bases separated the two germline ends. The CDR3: CASNKAGGEPQHF. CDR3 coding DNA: TGTGCCAGCAACAAGGCCGGGGGAGAGCCCCAGCATTTT.

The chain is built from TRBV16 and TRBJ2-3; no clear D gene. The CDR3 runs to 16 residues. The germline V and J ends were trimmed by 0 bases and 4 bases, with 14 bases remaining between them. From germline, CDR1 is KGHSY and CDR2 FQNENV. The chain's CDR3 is CASSQSKGLRSDTQYF. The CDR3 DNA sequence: TGTGCCAGCAGCCAATCGAAAGGCCTCAGGTCAGATACGCAGTATTTT.

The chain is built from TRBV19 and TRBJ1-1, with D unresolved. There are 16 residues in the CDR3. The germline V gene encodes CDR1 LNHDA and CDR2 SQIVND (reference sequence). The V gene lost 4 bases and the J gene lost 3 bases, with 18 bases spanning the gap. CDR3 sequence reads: CASSTIEFRSDTEAFF. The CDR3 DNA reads TGTGCCAGTAGTACGATTGAGTTTAGGTCCGACACTGAAGCTTTCTTT.

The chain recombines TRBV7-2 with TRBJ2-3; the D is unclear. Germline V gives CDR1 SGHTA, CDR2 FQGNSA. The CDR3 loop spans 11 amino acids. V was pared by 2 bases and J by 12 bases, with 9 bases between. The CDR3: CASSLKKVQYF. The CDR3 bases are TGTGCCAGCAGCTTAAAAAAGGTTCAGTATTTT. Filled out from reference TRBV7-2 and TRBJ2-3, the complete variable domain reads GAGVSQSPSNKVTEKGKDVELRCDPISGHTALYWYRQSLGQGLEFLIYFQGNSAPDKSGLPSDRFSAERTGGSVSTLTIQRTQQEDSAVYLCASSLKKVQYFGPGTRLTVL.

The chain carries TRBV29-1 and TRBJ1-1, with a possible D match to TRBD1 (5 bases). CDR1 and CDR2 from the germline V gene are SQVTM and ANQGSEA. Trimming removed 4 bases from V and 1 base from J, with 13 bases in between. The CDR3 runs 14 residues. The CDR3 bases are TGCAGCGTTGTGGGGGGACGGGGGAACACTGAAGCTTTCTTT. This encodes CSVVGGRGNTEAFF.

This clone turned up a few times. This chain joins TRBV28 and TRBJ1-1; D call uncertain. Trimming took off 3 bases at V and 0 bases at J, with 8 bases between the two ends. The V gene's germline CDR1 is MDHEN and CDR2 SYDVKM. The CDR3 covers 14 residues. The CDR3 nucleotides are TGTGCCAGCAGTTTTCGAGGGATGAACACTGAAGCTTTCTTT. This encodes CASSFRGMNTEAFF.